One and the same sample provided the 15 T cell receptor beta chains below, sequenced in a study of regulatory T cells in long-lasting Graves disease. Sequencing libraries for TCR beta were prepared with iRepertoire HTBI primers and Arm-PCR of CDR3 regions. TCRdb itself ran the multiplex PCR reads through MiXCR, one entry per CDR3 protein. The table lists fewer than 500,000 distinct CDR3 sequences, about 17% of them singletons. The time point was: newly diagnosed GD, antithyroid drugs for less than 3 months. The TCR library used RNA extracted from PBMCs. This sample also appeared in a second study, on T cells in Graves' hyperthyroidism and ophthalmopathy.

Sequencing was performed on peripheral blood mononuclear cells (PBMCs), taken at new diagnosis, from a patient treated with antithyroid drugs. These receptors originate from a man aged 40-55 years with Graves disease.

The chain's CDR3 is CSAPGLAGDSNEQFF. The DNA of the CDR3 is TGCAGTGCTCCGGGACTAGCGGGAGATTCGAATGAGCAGTTCTTC. The gene calls are TRBV20-1 and TRBJ2-5; 14 bases fit TRBD2. The J call may be wrong; the DNA end is better matched by TRBJ2-1. CDR1 is DFQATT, CDR2 SNEGSKA, per germline (reference sequence). The CDR3 runs 15 residues.

This clonotype was seen repeatedly, ten times or more. This sequence joins TRBV29-1 and TRBJ1-4; 11 bases align to TRBD1. CDR1 is SQVTM and CDR2 is ANQGSEA in the germline V gene. CDR3 length: 15 amino acids. J gave up 6 bases and V 6 bases, and 9 bases lay outside the gene matches. CDR3 bases: TGCAGCGTACGGACAGGGGGCGGACTGTATGAAAAACTGTTTTTT. Translating gives CSVRTGGGLYEKLFF.

This clonotype was recorded a few times. J is TRBJ2-1 and V is TRBV12-3 or TRBV12-4, with 11 bases that match TRBD2. V shed 8 bases, J shed 14 bases, and the junction held 8 bases outside the gene matches. This CDR3 is 12 amino acids long. CDR3 in amino acids: CASSGVGLAEFF. CDR3 sequence (DNA): TGTGCCAGCTCGGGAGTGGGACTAGCGGAGTTCTTC.

This clonotype was observed at least ten times. The chain is built from TRBV7-2 and TRBJ2-1; 8 bases agree with TRBD2. CDR3 size: 15 residues. Germline V gene sequence: CDR1 SGHTA, CDR2 FQGNSA. V lost 3 bases to trimming and J lost 7 bases; unmatched junction nucleotides: 8. The CDR3 spells CASSLAGTRVNEQFF. The CDR3, as DNA: TGTGCCAGCAGCTTGGCCGGGACTAGAGTAAATGAGCAGTTCTTC.

This clonotype is medium-sized in the sample. The chain carries TRBV29-1 and TRBJ1-1; D not certain. Germline CDR1 and CDR2: SQVTM and ANQGSEA. V was clipped by 4 bases and J by 5 bases, with 14 bases between them. The length of the CDR3 is 13 residues. CDR3 nucleotide sequence: TGCAGCGTTGTAGCTGGGGATGGGACTGAAGCTTTCTTT. As protein: CSVVAGDGTEAFF. The complete variable domain, with remaining parts taken from reference TRBV29-1 and TRBJ1-1, reads SAVISQKPSRDICQRGTSLTIQCQVDSQVTMMFWYRQQPGQSLTLIATANQGSEATYESGFVIDKFPISRPNLTFSTLTVSNMSPEDSSIYLCSVVAGDGTEAFFGQGTRLTVV.

The chain employs TRBV14 and TRBJ2-5; the D gene is possibly TRBD2 (6 bases). Trimming removed 1 base at V and 1 base at J, with 10 bases between. The CDR3 covers 15 residues. Germline CDR1 reads SGHDN; CDR2 reads FVKESK. CDR3 nucleotide sequence: TGTGCCAGCAGCCAAGCCCGTAGCGGCCAAGAGACCCAGTACTTC. It translates to CASSQARSGQETQYF.

The rearrangement joins TRBV20-1 to TRBJ2-7; 11 nucleotides align to TRBD2. The V segment lost 6 bases and the J segment 3 bases; nucleotides outside the gene matches: 4. Germline V CDR1 and CDR2: DFQATT, SNEGSKA (reference sequence). This CDR3 comprises 13 residues. The CDR3 DNA follows: TGCAGTGCGGAACTAGCGGGAGTCTACGAGCAGTACTTC. Translating it yields CSAELAGVYEQYF.

For this clonotype: With a much larger clone just one base away, this may be a read error. The chain links TRBV24-1 to TRBJ2-5; TRBD2 aligns across 9 bases. This CDR3 contains 15 residues. The germline CDR1 and CDR2 sequences are KGHDR and SFDVKD. The CDR3: CASRPGTSIQGTQYF. The CDR3 nucleotides are TGTGCCAGCAGACCAGGGACTAGCATCCAAGGGACCCAGTACTTC.

This clonotype turned up a few times. The genes are TRBV4-2 and TRBJ2-7; D not certain. Germline V gene lookup returns CDR1 LGHNA and CDR2 YNFKEQ. Between the trimmed V and J ends, which lost 0 bases and 3 bases, there was a span of 12 bases. The CDR3 consists of 15 residues. The DNA of the CDR3 is TGTGCCAGCAGCCAAGATGTCACGCAGAGCTACGAGCAGTACTTC. Translated, it gives CASSQDVTQSYEQYF.

This clonotype occurred many times. The CDR3 DNA is TGTGCCAGCAGTTTAGTAACACAACTCGGTTCCCAGCATTTT. Translating gives CASSLVTQLGSQHF. V and J are TRBV12-3 or TRBV12-4 and TRBJ1-5; no clear D gene. Trimming took off 1 base at V and 11 bases at J, with 15 bases between the two ends. This CDR3 has 14 residues.

In this sample, this clonotype turned up many times. The chain combines TRBV10-3 with TRBJ2-7, with 7 bases fitting TRBD1. The V and J ends lost 6 bases and 6 bases, in that order; junction bases with no gene match: 5. The CDR3 loop spans 12 amino acids. CDR1 is ENHRY, CDR2 SYGVKD, per germline. The CDR3 here is CAISRDSREQYF. CDR3 sequence (DNA): TGTGCCATCAGCAGGGACAGCCGCGAGCAGTACTTC.

This clonotype occurred many times. Mismatch with germline at one junction end may stem from a read error. The chain employs TRBV5-1 and TRBJ1-1; D is ambiguous. Germline CDR1 reads SGHRS; CDR2 reads YFSETQ. The CDR3 length is 14 residues. CDR3 amino acids: CASSLGRSNTEAFF. The DNA of the CDR3 is TGTGCCAGCAGCTTAGGGCGGTCGAACACTGAAGCTTTCTTT.

The chain links TRBV5-1 to TRBJ1-4; 9 bases align to TRBD1. The CDR3 spans 14 residues. The V segment lost 5 bases and the J segment 8 bases; nucleotides outside the gene matches: 7. Looked up from germline, CDR1 is SGHRS and CDR2 is YFSETQ. In DNA form, the CDR3 reads TGCGCCAGCAGTCGGGGACAGGGAGAAGAAAAACTGTTTTTT. Amino acid sequence: CASSRGQGEEKLFF. Looking up the rest from reference TRBV5-1 and TRBJ1-4 gives the full variable domain: KAGVTQTPRYLIKTRGQQVTLSCSPISGHRSVSWYQQTPGQGLQFLFEYFSETQRNKGNFPGRFSGRQFSNSRSEMNVSTLELGDSALYLCASSRGQGEEKLFFGSGTQLSVL.

The chain uses TRBV3-1 and TRBJ1-5; 9 bases agree with TRBD1. There are 15 residues in the CDR3. The V segment lost 3 bases and the J segment 6 bases; nucleotides outside the gene matches: 6. The germline CDR1 and CDR2 sequences are LGHDT and YNNKEL (reference sequence). CDR3 nucleotide sequence: TGTGCCAGCAGCCATACAGGGGGCAGAGGTCAGCCCCAGCATTTT. Its translation: CASSHTGGRGQPQHF.

This clonotype has ten or more counts. This chain joins TRBV11-2 and TRBJ2-1; TRBD2 aligns across 8 bases. After removal of 6 bases from V and 3 bases from J, the junction contained 7 bases not matched to a gene. Germline CDR1 reads SGHAT; CDR2 reads FQNNGV. This CDR3 spans 15 amino acids. CDR3 sequence (DNA): TGTGCCAGCAGTTCGAGCGGGAGTCTCTACAATGAGCAGTTCTTC. Amino acids: CASSSSGSLYNEQFF.